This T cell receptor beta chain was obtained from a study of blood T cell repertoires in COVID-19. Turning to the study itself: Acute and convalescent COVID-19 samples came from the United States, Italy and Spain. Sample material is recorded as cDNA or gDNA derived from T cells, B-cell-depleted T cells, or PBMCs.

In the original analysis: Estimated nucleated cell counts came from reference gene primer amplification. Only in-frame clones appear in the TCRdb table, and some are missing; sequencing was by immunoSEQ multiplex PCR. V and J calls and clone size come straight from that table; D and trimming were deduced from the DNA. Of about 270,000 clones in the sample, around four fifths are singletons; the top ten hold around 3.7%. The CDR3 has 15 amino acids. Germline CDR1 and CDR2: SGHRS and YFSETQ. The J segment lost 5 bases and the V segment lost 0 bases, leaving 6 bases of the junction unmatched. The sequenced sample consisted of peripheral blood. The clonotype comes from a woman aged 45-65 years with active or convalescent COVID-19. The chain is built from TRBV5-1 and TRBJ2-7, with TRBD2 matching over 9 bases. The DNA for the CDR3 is TGCGCCAGCAGCTTGGGTCTAGCGGGATGGAACGAGCAGTACTTC. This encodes CASSLGLAGWNEQYF.